The clone carrying this T cell receptor beta chain has only a few counts. Its antigen is not identified. The CDR3 regions of TCR beta were amplified from RNA transcripts. In the first-round RT-PCR of the TCR CDR3, the HTBI primer set was used. Via MiXCR, TCRdb re-called the multiplex PCR reads, giving one row per CDR3 protein. The table shows around 530,000 distinct CDR3 sequences, with 17% occurring only once. These data belong to a study of T cells in Graves' hyperthyroidism and ophthalmopathy. As for the study in general: The blood sample was taken at first diagnosis, before treatment began.

Findings and caveats of the study: Stable hyperthyroidism was separated from ophthalmopathy by a model based on 13 V-J features.

Active moderate-to-severe ophthalmopathy, Clinical Activity Score at least 3, NOSPECS at least 4, under 3 months' duration. The authors obtained PBMCs from roughly 10 ml of fresh peripheral blood. Germline V CDR1 and CDR2: DFQATT, SNEGSKA (reference sequence). The CDR3 length is 13 residues. V lost 5 bases to trimming and J lost 7 bases, with 17 bases between them. This clonotype was obtained from a woman aged 18-30 years with Graves' ophthalmopathy. The chain has TRBV20-1 and TRBJ1-2, with D perhaps TRBD1 (6 bases). The specimen was blood. The CDR3 sequence is CSAPDSPLSGYTF. CDR3 coding DNA: TGCAGTGCTCCGGACAGCCCTTTAAGTGGCTACACCTTC.